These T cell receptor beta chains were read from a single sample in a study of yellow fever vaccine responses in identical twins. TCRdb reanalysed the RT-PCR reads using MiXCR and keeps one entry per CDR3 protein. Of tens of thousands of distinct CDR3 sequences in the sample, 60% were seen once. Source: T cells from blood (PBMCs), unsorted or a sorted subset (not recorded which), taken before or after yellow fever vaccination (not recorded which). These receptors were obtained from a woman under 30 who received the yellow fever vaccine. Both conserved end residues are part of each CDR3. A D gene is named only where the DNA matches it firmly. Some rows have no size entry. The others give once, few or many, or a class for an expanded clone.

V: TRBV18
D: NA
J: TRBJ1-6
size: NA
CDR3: CASSPGIAANSPLHF

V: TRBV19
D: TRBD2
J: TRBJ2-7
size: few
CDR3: CASRGLADAYEQYF

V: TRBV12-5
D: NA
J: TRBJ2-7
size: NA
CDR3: CASGLVVPSRYEQYF

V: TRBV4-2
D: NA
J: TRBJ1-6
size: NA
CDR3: CASSQDPRDTNSPLHF

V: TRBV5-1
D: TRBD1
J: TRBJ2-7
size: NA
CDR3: CASRRASGGGEQYF

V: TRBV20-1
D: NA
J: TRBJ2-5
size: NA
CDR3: CSANGLYQETQYF

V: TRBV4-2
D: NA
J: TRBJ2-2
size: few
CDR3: CASSQGQGRTGELFF

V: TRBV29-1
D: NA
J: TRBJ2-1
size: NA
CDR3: CSVISGGPNEQFF

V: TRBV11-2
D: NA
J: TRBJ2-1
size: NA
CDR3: CASSFLWSSYNEQFF

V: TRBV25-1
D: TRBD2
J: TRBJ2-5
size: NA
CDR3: CASKASGGNQETQYF

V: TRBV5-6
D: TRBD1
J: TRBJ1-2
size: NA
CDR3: CASSSPGQTGYGYTF

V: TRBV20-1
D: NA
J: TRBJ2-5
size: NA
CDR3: CSASGQEETQYF

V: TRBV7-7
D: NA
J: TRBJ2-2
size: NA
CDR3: CASSLGQGIGELFF

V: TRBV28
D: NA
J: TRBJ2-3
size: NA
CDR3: CASSTSYAQYF

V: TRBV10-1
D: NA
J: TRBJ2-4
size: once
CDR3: CASSQGGLAKNIQYF

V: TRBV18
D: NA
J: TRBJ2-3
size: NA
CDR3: CASSRDIADTQYF

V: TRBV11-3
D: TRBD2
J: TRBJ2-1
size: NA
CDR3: CASSLVGTSGRANEQFF

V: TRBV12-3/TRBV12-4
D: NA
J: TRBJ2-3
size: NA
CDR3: CASSYRDSGADTQYF

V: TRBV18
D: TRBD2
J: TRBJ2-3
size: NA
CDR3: CASSPPSGATDTQYF

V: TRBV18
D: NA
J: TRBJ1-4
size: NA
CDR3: CASSQTPRNEKLFF

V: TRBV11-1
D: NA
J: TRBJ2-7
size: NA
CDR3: CASSSVPRDTAYEQYF

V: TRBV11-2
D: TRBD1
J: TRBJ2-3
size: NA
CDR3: CASSLGTGPLDTQYF

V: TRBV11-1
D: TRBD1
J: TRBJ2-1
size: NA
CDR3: CANTPDGQGAGNEQFF

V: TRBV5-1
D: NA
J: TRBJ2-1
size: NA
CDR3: CASSLKVNEQFF

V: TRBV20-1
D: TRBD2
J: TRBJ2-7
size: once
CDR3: CSGQIAGGFSYEQYF

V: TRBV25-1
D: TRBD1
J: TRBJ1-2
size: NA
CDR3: CASRGTGYGYTF

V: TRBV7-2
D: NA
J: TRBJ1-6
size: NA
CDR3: CASSLSTLVASPLHF

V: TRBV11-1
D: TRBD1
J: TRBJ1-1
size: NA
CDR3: CASSLWSTGEAFF

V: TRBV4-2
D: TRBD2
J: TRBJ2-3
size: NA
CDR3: CASSQDWTSGTDTQYF

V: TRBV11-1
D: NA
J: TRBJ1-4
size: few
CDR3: CASSSLPHEKLFF

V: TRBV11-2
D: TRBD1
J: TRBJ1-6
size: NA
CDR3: CASSLRRDRGAHNSPLHF

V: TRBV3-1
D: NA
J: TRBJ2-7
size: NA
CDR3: CASSQEVGGSTYEQYF

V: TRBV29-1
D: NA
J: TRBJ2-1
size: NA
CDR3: CSVRAAGYNEQFF

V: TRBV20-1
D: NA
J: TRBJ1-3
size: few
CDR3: CSAWQHAEGNTIYF